This T cell receptor (beta chain) was recovered during a study of blood T cell repertoires in COVID-19. Background on the study: PBMCs, B-cell-depleted T cells, or T cells were the source of the cDNA or gDNA that made up the material.

V lost 6 bases, J lost 8 bases, and 4 bases stayed unmatched. The CDR3 is 14 amino acids. Looked up from germline, CDR1 is SNHLY and CDR2 is FYNNEI. Sequenced by immunoSEQ multiplex PCR; TCRdb stores in-frame clones only, minus some. The data hold more than 200,000 clones, with 85% to 90% observed a single time. The receptor's source is a man at least 80 years old with acute or convalescent COVID-19. This rearrangement joins TRBV2 to TRBJ1-6, with 10 bases aligning to TRBD1. Sequencing was carried out using peripheral blood. In nucleotides, the CDR3 is TGTGCCAGCAGGCGGGACAGGGGACATTCACCCCTCCACTTT. As protein: CASRRDRGHSPLHF.